The 20 T cell receptor beta chains below come from one sample, sequenced in a study of CD8 T cells in ankylosing spondylitis. TCRdb recomputed calls from the 5' RACE reads with MiXCR, one row per CDR3 protein. The sample includes under 400,000 distinct CDR3 sequences, 11% seen only once; the top ten take roughly a tenth. The material sequenced was blood, either unsorted or a sorted T cell fraction (not recorded which). All receptors derive from a female donor with ankylosing spondylitis or in good health (not recorded which).

This clonotype was seen a handful of times. The chain combines TRBV20-1 with TRBJ2-4; D is perhaps TRBD2 (5 bases). Trimming pared 7 bases from V and 7 bases from J, leaving 41 bases between. Looked up from germline, CDR1 is DFQATT and CDR2 is SNEGSKA (reference sequence). There are 21 residues in the CDR3. CDR3 bases: TGCAGTGAATGGGCGGACCCCCCGGAGCGTGGGAGATTGGGTTCGTGGAACATTCAGTACTTC. Translating gives CSEWADPPERGRLGSWNIQYF.

This clonotype was seen repeatedly, ten times or more. The chain recombines TRBV20-1 with TRBJ2-7, with D hard to call. Germline CDR1 and CDR2: DFQATT and SNEGSKA (reference sequence). V lost 5 bases and J lost 4, with 12 bases in between. The CDR3 is 12 residues long. CDR3 sequence reads: CSAGKDFYEQYF. As DNA, the CDR3 is TGCAGTGCTGGAAAAGACTTTTACGAGCAGTACTTC.

This clonotype was observed many times. V usage is TRBV9 and J usage is TRBJ1-1; D possibly corresponds to TRBD1 (6 bases). The CDR3 length is 14 residues. Germline-derived CDR1 and CDR2 are SGDLS and YYNGEE. With 3 bases removed from V and 1 base from J, the gap between germline ends came to 10 bases. CDR3 nucleotides: TGTGCCAGCAGCGCTCCAGGGGCGAACACTGAAGCTTTCTTT. Translated, it gives CASSAPGANTEAFF.

This clonotype was recorded many times. The chain combines TRBV12-3 or TRBV12-4 with TRBJ2-2; 10 bases map to TRBD2. The CDR3 has 16 residues. The V gene end was trimmed by 6 bases and the J gene end by 1 base; junction bases not matched to a gene: 5. The CDR3 coding sequence is TGTGCCAGCAGACCGGGACTAGCGCAGAACACCGGGGAGCTGTTTTTT. It is translated as CASRPGLAQNTGELFF.

This clonotype was seen repeatedly, ten times or more. The V gene is TRBV5-5, the J gene TRBJ2-2; the D gene is possibly TRBD2 (5 bases). V was cut by 2 bases and J by 8 bases, with 16 bases left in between. CDR1 is SGHKS and CDR2 is YYEKEE in the germline V gene (reference sequence). The CDR3 consists of 15 residues. The CDR3 DNA follows: TGTGCCAGCAGCTTTAAAACGGCGGGTCCTGGGGAGCTGTTTTTT. Protein sequence: CASSFKTAGPGELFF.

The V and J genes are TRBV15 and TRBJ2-1, with D possibly being TRBD2 (5 bases). V lost 0 bases and J lost 9, with 12 bases in between. The CDR3 is 14 amino acids. Germline CDR1 reads LNHNV; CDR2 reads YYDKDF (reference sequence). The CDR3 region is CATSRDALAREQFF. CDR3 in DNA: TGTGCCACCAGCAGAGATGCCCTAGCTCGTGAGCAGTTCTTC.

There are many counts of this clonotype. The V and J genes are TRBV27 and TRBJ2-2; D not certain. The CDR3 runs 13 residues. V was cut by 3 bases and J by 6 bases, with 8 bases left in between. CDR1 MNHEY and CDR2 SMNVEV come from the germline V gene (reference sequence). This chain's CDR3 is CASSFRIAGELFF. The CDR3 DNA is TGTGCCAGCAGTTTTAGGATCGCCGGGGAGCTGTTTTTT.

V and J are TRBV3-1 and TRBJ1-2; D might be TRBD1 (5 bases). Germline-derived CDR1 and CDR2 are LGHDT and YNNKEL (reference sequence). Trimming took 5 bases from V and 2 from J, leaving 9 bases between them. There are 13 residues in the CDR3. The CDR3 region is CASSSRDNYGYTF. The CDR3 DNA follows: TGTGCCAGCAGCTCTCGGGACAACTATGGCTACACCTTC.

This clonotype was picked up many times. CDR3 in amino acids: CASSSRPQSENTEAFF. The CDR3 nucleotides are TGCGCCAGCAGCTCCCGGCCGCAGTCCGAGAACACTGAAGCTTTCTTT. This rearrangement joins TRBV5-1 to TRBJ1-1; no reliable D call. Trimming pared 3 bases from V and 1 base from J, leaving 16 bases between. The CDR3 sequence is 16 residues long. Per germline, CDR1 SGHRS and CDR2 YFSETQ. Combining the CDR3 with reference TRBV5-1 and TRBJ1-1 gives the whole variable domain KAGVTQTPRYLIKTRGQQVTLSCSPISGHRSVSWYQQTPGQGLQFLFEYFSETQRNKGNFPGRFSGRQFSNSRSEMNVSTLELGDSALYLCASSSRPQSENTEAFFGQGTRLTVV.

The genes are TRBV5-1 and TRBJ2-7; maybe TRBD1 (6 bases). The CDR3 loop spans 17 amino acids. V lost 7 bases, J lost 0 bases, and 23 bases lay in between. From germline, CDR1 is SGHRS and CDR2 YFSETQ. CDR3 region: CASGYTPTGFNSYEQYF. The CDR3 bases are TGCGCCAGCGGCTATACCCCAACAGGGTTTAACTCCTACGAGCAGTACTTC.

The rearrangement joins TRBV7-8 to TRBJ2-7; D is ambiguous. Germline CDR1 reads SGHVS; CDR2 reads FQNEAQ. V was clipped by 7 bases and J by 3 bases, with 13 bases between them. The CDR3 contains 13 residues. The CDR3 is CASTSDSVYEQYF. Here the CDR3 DNA reads TGTGCCAGCACCTCTGACTCGGTCTACGAGCAGTACTTC.

The chain couples TRBV20-1 to TRBJ1-5; TRBD1 aligns across 8 bases. Per germline, CDR1 DFQATT and CDR2 SNEGSKA (reference sequence). V was pared by 6 bases and J by 6 bases, with 13 bases of the junction left unmatched. The CDR3 runs to 15 residues. CDR3 region: CSASIEDRAAQPQHF. In DNA form, the CDR3 reads TGCAGTGCCTCCATTGAGGACAGGGCGGCTCAGCCCCAGCATTTT.

This clonotype has a handful of counts. The junction shows a germline mismatch at one end, possibly a read error. This rearrangement joins TRBV5-1 to TRBJ1-2; D is unresolved. The CDR3 sequence is 13 residues long. Germline CDR1 reads SGHRS; CDR2 reads YFSETQ. The CDR3 loop is CASALPPNYGDTF. The CDR3 nucleotides are TGCGCCAGCGCCCTCCCTCCTAACTATGGCGACACCTTC.

This clonotype was seen many times. This rearrangement joins TRBV6-2 or TRBV6-3 to TRBJ2-1; D unclear. Germline V gives CDR1 MNHEY, CDR2 SVGEGT. The CDR3 totals 13 residues. Trimming cost V 0 bases and J 9 bases, with 9 bases left between them. For the CDR3, the DNA is TGTGCCAGCAGTTACTCCCCGAGACTTGAGCAGTTCTTC. Translated: CASSYSPRLEQFF.

This clonotype was counted ten times or more. The chain uses TRBV11-3 and TRBJ2-2, with 11 bases fitting TRBD1. CDR1 and CDR2 (germline): SGHNT, YENEEA. There are 19 residues in the CDR3. The ends lost 1 base at V and 0 bases at J; junction bases unmatched: 7. CDR3 coding DNA: TGTGCCAGCAGCTTAGGGACAGGGGGCGGATGGGCGAACACCGGGGAGCTGTTTTTT. This translates into CASSLGTGGGWANTGELFF.

This clonotype was detected ten times or more. The chain carries TRBV11-2 and TRBJ1-4; no definite D call. CDR1 and CDR2 from the germline V gene are SGHAT and FQNNGV. This CDR3 region has 14 residues. Trimming pared 0 bases from V and 10 bases from J, leaving 12 bases between. The CDR3 nucleotides are TGTGCCAGCAGCTTAGAGGGCGGATTCAGAAAACTGTTTTTT. It yields the protein CASSLEGGFRKLFF.

This clonotype was seen more than once but under ten times. V gene TRBV5-6 combines with J gene TRBJ1-1; D is unresolved. From germline, CDR1 is SGHDT and CDR2 YYEEEE. This CDR3 region has 13 residues. V lost 1 base to trimming and J lost 7 bases, with 11 bases between them. CDR3 DNA: TGTGCCAGCAGCTTGTTGGGGAAGAATGAAGCTTTCTTT. Its protein product is CASSLLGKNEAFF.

The J gene is TRBJ1-3, the V gene TRBV20-1; TRBD1 matches 9 bases. This CDR3 is 19 amino acids long. Germline V CDR1 and CDR2: DFQATT, SNEGSKA (reference sequence). The V and J ends lost 6 bases and 0 bases, in that order; junction bases with no gene match: 18. In nucleotides, the CDR3 is TGCAGTGCGAGTTCTACGGGACAGGGAAAGAGGGACTCTGGAAACACCATATATTTT. This sequence encodes CSASSTGQGKRDSGNTIYF.

The rearrangement links TRBV5-1 to TRBJ1-2, with D perhaps TRBD1 (5 bases). The CDR3 runs to 12 residues. The germline gives CDR1 SGHRS, CDR2 YFSETQ. Trimming stripped 2 bases from V and 8 bases from J, with 10 bases between. CDR3 protein: CASSFGAGGYTF. The CDR3 DNA is TGCGCCAGCAGCTTCGGGGCAGGCGGCTACACCTTC.

This clonotype was counted a few times. The chain has TRBV5-1 and TRBJ2-2; 8 bases align to TRBD1. With 8 bases clipped from V and 1 base from J, the junction kept 4 bases outside the gene matches. This CDR3 spans 14 amino acids. The germline gives CDR1 SGHRS, CDR2 YFSETQ. The CDR3 spells CASRGTGNTGELFF. The CDR3 DNA reads TGCGCCAGTAGGGGGACAGGGAACACCGGGGAGCTGTTTTTT.